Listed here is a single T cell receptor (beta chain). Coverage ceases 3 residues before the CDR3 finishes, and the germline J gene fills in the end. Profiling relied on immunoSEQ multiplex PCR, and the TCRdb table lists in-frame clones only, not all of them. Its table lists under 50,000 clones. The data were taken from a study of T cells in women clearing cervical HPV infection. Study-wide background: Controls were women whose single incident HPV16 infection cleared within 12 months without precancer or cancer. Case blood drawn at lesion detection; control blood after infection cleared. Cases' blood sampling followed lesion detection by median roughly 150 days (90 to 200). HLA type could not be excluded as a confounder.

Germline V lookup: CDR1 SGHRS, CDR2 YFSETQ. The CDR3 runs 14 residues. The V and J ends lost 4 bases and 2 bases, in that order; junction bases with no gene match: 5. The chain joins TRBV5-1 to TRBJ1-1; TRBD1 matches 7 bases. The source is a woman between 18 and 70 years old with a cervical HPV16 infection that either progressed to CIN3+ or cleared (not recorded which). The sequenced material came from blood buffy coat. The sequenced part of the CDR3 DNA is TGCGCCAGCAGCCGGGACAGCACTAACACTGAA. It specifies CASSRDSTNTE. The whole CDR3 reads CASSRDSTNTEAFF.